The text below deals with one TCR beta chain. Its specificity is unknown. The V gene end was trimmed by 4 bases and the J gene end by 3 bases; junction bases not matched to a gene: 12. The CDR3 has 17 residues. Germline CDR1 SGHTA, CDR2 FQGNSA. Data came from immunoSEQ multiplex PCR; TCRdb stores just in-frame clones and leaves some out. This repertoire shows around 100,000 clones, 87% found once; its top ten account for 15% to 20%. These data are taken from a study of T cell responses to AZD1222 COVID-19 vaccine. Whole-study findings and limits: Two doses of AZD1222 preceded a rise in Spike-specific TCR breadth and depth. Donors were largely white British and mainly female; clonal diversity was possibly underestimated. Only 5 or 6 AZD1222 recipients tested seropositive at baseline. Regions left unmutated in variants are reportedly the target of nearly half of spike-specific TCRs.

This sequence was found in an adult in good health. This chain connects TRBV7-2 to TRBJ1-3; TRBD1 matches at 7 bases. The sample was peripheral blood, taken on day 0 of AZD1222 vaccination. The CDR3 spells CASSSRTGRGFGNTIYF. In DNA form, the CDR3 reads TGTGCCAGCAGCTCACGGACAGGAAGGGGCTTTGGAAACACCATATATTTT.